These 2 T cell receptor beta chains came from one sample sequenced in a study of CD8 T cells in ankylosing spondylitis. TCRdb independently ran MiXCR on the 5' RACE reads; one entry per CDR3 protein. The sample has around 480,000 distinct CDR3 sequences; roughly 18% are singletons. General study points: Blood of patients with ankylosing spondylitis appeared to be characterized by a TCR beta motif of eight highly homologous variants.

Their antigens remain unidentified. Sequences were obtained from blood, either unsorted or a sorted T cell fraction (not recorded which). All receptors derive from a male donor with ankylosing spondylitis.

This clonotype was detected ten times or more. The chain employs TRBV12-3 or TRBV12-4 and TRBJ1-5, with TRBD1 matching 7 bases. This CDR3 is 14 amino acids long. With V trimmed by 4 bases and J by 6 bases, 6 bases remained unmatched. The CDR3 DNA is TGTGCCAGCAGTTCGGTCGACAGGGCTCAGCCCCAGCATTTT. It encodes CASSSVDRAQPQHF.

This clonotype was detected a few times. This sequence joins TRBV7-2 and TRBJ2-5; 7 bases align to TRBD2. The CDR3 has 14 amino acids. Germline V gene sequence: CDR1 SGHTA, CDR2 FQGNSA. The V and J ends lost 3 bases and 1 base, in that order; junction bases with no gene match: 2. Written as DNA, the CDR3 is TGTGCCAGCAGCTTCGGGACTACCCAAGAGACCCAGTACTTC. Translation gives CASSFGTTQETQYF.